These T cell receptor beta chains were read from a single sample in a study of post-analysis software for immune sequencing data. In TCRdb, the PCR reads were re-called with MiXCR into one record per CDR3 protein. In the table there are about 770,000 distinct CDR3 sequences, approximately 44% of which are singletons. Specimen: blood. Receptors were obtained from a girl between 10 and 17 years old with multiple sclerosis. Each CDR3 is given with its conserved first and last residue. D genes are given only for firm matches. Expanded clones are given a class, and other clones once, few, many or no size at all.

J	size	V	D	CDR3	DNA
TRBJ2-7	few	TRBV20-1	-	CSARFRSQYEQYF	TGCAGTGCTAGATTCCGGTCTCAGTACGAGCAGTACTTC
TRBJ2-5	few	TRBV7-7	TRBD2	CASSPRAGLQETQYF	TGTGCTAGCAGCCCCCGAGCGGGACTCCAAGAGACCCAGTACTTC
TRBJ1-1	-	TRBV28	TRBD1	CASSDFQGAPGTEAFF	TGTGCCAGCAGTGACTTTCAGGGGGCGCCGGGCACTGAAGCTTTCTTT
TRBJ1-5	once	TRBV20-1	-	CSASPSSGDNQPQHF	TGCAGTGCTAGTCCCTCCAGTGGGGACAATCAGCCCCAGCATTTT
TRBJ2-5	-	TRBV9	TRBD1	CASSVATGWQETQYF	TGTGCCAGCAGCGTAGCGACAGGGTGGCAAGAGACCCAGTACTTC
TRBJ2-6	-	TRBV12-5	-	CASGLAASSGANVLTF	TGTGCTAGTGGTTTGGCAGCCAGCTCTGGGGCCAACGTCCTGACTTTC
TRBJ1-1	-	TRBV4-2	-	CASSDEVGAFF	TGTGCCAGCAGCGACGAGGTGGGGGCTTTCTTT
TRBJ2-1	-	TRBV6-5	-	CASSYSPVGGEAEDEQFF	TGTGCCAGCAGTTACTCCCCGGTAGGCGGAGAAGCCGAAGATGAGCAGTTCTTC
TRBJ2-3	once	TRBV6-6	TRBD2	CAAARGLAATDTQYF	TGTGCCGCCGCCAGGGGACTAGCGGCCACAGATACGCAGTATTTT
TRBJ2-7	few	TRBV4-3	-	CASSQGHGFTGTQPYEQYF	TGCGCCAGCAGCCAAGGGCATGGGTTCACCGGGACCCAGCCCTACGAGCAGTACTTC
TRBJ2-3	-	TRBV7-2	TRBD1	CASSVEGQLTDTRYF	TGTGCCAGCAGCGTAGAGGGACAGCTCACAGATACGCGGTATTTT
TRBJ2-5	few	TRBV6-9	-	CASSYSEPARVLGETQYF	TGTGCCAGCAGTTATTCCGAACCAGCCCGGGTTTTAGGAGAGACCCAGTACTTC
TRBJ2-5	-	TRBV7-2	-	CASSRGTVETQYF	TGTGCCAGCAGCCGCGGGACAGTAGAGACCCAGTACTTC
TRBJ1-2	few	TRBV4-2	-	CASSQGTQYGYTF	TGTGCCAGCAGCCAAGGGACTCAGTATGGCTACACCTTC
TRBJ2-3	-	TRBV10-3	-	CAISYKGTDTQYF	TGTGCCATCAGCTATAAGGGAACTGATACGCAGTATTTT
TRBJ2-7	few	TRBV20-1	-	CSAKDYRSSYEQYF	TGCAGTGCTAAGGACTACCGGAGCTCCTACGAGCAGTACTTC
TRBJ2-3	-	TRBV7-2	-	CASSLAGPYTDTQYF	TGTGCCAGCAGCTTAGCGGGACCGTACACAGATACGCAGTATTTT
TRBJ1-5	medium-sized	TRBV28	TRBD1	CAGSTGGDQPQHF	TGTGCCGGTTCGACAGGGGGAGATCAGCCCCAGCATTTT